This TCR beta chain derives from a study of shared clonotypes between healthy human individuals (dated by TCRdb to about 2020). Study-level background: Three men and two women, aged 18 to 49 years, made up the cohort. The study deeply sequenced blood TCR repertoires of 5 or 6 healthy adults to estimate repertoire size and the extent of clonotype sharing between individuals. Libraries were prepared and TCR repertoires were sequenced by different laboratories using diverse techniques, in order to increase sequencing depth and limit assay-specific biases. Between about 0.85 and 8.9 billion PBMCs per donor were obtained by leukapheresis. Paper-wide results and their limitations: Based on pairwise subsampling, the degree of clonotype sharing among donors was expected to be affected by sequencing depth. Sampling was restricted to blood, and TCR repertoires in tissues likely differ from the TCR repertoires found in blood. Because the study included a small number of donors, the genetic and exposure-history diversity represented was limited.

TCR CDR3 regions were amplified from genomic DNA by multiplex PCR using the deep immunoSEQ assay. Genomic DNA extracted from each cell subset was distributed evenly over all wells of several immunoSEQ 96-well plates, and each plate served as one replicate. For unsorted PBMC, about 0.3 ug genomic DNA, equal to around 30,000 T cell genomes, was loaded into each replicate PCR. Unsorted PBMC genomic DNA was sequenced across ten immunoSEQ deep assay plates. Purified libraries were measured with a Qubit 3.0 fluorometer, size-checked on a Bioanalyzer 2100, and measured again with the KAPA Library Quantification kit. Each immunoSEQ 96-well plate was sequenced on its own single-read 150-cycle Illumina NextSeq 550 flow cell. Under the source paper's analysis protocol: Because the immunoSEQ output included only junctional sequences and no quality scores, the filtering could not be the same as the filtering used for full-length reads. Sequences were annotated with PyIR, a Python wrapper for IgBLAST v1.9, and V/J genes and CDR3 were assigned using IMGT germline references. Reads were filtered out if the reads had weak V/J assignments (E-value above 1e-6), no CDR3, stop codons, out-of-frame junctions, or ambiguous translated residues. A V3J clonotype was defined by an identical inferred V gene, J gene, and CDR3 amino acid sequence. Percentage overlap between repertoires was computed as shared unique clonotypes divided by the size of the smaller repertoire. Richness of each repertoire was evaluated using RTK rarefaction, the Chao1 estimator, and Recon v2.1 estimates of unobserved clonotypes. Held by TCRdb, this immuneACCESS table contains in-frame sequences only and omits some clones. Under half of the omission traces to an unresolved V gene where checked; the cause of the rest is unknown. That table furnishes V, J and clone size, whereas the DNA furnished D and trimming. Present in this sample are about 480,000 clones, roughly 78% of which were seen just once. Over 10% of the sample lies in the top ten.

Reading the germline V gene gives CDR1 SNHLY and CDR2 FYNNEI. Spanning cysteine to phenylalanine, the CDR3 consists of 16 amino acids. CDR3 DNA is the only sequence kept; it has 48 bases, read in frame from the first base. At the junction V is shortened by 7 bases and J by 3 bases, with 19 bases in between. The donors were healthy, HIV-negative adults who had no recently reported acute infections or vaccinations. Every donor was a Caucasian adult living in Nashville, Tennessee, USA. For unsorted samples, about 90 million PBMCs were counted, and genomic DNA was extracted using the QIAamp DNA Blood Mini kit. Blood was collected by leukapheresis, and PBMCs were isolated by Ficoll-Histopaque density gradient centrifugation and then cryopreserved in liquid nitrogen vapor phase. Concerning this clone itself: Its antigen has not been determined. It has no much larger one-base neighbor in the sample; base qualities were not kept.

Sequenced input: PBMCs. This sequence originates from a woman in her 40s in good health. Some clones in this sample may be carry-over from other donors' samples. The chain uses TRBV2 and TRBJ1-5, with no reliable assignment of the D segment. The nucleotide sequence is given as TGTGCCAGCACCCCGGCCGTGGTGAGGGCCAATCAGCCCCAGCATTTT. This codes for CASTPAVVRANQPQHF.